This entry concerns a single T cell receptor (beta chain). This record belongs to a study of monozygotic twins with inflammatory bowel disease. Eight separate reactions per sample yielded the cDNA. Each UMI, carrying a 6-nucleotide sample barcode, came from template switching. Two nested PCRs, around 16 and 10 cycles, amplified TCRalpha and TCRbeta cDNA. TCRdb processed the 5' RACE reads again and assigns one entry to each CDR3 protein, with no DNA. The sample's table shows approximately 300,000 distinct CDR3 sequences. This receptor was identified in a human donor with ulcerative colitis or Crohn's disease, or a healthy co-twin of an affected twin (not recorded which). Sample: blood.

CDR3 sequence reads: CATSRGLDGFQNTGELFF. The J gene is TRBJ2-2, the V gene TRBV24-1; TCRdb names TRBD1, which stays unverified in the absence of DNA. There are 18 residues in the CDR3. The germline gives CDR1 KGHDR, CDR2 SFDVKD.